This T cell receptor beta chain was recorded in a study of early T cells in non-severe SARS-CoV-2 infection. This clonotype appeared a few times. One entry per CDR3 protein results from TCRdb running MiXCR on the 5' RACE reads. The sample lists 80,000 to 95,000 distinct CDR3 sequences, about 14% seen once, with under 6.5% in the top ten. Germline V CDR1 and CDR2: SGHTA, FQGNSA. The CDR3 is made up of 13 amino acids. With 1 base removed from V and 1 base from J, the gap between germline ends came to 4 bases. The chain recombines TRBV7-2 with TRBJ1-2; no firm D call. Sequenced input: whole blood. The source is an adult who was a healthcare worker with PCR-confirmed SARS-CoV-2 infection or an uninfected control (not recorded which). This chain's CDR3 is CASSLVSNYGYTF. The CDR3 DNA reads TGTGCCAGCAGCTTAGTCAGTAACTATGGCTACACCTTC.